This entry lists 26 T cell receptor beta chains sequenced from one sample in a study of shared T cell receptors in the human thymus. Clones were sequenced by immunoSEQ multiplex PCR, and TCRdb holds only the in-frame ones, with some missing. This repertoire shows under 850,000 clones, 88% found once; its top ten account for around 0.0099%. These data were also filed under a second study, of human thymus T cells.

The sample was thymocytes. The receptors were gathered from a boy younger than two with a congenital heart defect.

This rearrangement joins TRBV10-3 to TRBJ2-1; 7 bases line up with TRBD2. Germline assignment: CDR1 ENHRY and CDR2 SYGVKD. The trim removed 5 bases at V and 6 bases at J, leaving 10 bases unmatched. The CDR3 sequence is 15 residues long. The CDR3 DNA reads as TGTGCCATCAGTCCAGCGGGAAACCCCTGCAATGAGCAGTTCTTC. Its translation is CAISPAGNPCNEQFF.

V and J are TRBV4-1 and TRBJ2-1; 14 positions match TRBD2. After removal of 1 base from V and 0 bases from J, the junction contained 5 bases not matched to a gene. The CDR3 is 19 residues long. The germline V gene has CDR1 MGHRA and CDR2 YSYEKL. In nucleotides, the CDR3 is TGCGCCAGCAGCCAAGGGACTAGCGGGAGGCTAAGCTCCTACAATGAGCAGTTCTTC. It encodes CASSQGTSGRLSSYNEQFF.

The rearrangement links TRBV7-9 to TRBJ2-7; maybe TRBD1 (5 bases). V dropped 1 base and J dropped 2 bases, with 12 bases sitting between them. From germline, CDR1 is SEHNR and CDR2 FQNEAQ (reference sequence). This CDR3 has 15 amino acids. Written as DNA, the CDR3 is TGTGCCAGCAGCTTAGTCTCTCTAGGGGCCTACGAGCAGTACTTC. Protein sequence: CASSLVSLGAYEQYF.

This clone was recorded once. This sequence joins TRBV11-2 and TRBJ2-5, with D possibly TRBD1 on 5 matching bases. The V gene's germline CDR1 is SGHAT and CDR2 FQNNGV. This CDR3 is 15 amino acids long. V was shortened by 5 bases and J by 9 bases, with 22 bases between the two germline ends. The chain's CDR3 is CASSNAQGAALPQYF. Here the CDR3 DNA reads TGTGCCAGCAGCAACGCCCAGGGTGCCGCGTTGCCCCAGTACTTC.

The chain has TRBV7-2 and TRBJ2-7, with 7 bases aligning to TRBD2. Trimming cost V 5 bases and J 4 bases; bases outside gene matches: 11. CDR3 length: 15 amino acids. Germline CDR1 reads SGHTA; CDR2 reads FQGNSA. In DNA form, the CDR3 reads TGTGCCAGCAGCCCGAGCGGGGCCCCACGTTACGAGCAGTACTTC. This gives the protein CASSPSGAPRYEQYF.

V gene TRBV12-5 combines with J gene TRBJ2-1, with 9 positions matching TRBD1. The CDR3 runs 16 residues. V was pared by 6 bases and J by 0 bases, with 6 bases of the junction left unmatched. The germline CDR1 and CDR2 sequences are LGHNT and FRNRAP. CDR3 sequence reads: CASGPTGGDSYNEQFF. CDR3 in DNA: TGTGCTAGTGGACCGACAGGGGGGGACTCCTACAATGAGCAGTTCTTC.

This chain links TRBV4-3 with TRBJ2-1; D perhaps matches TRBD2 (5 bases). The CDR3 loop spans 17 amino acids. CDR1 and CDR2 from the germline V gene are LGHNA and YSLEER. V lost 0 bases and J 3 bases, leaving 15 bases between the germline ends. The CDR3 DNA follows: TGCGCCAGCAGCCAAGATCAGGACTCCCACCGCTACAATGAGCAGTTCTTC. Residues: CASSQDQDSHRYNEQFF.

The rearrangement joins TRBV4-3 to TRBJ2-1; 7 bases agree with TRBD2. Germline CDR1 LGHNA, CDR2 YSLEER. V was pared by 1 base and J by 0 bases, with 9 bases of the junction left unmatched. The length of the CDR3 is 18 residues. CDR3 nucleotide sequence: TGCGCCAGCAGCCAAGGGCCGGGGGGTAGTAGCTCCTACAATGAGCAGTTCTTC. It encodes CASSQGPGGSSSYNEQFF.

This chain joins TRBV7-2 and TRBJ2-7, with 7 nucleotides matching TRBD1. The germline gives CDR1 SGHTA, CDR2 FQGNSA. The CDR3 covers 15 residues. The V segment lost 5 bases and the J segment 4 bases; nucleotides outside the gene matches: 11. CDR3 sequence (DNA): TGTGCCAGCAGCCCTGGGGGACAGATGTGGTACGAGCAGTACTTC. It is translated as CASSPGGQMWYEQYF.

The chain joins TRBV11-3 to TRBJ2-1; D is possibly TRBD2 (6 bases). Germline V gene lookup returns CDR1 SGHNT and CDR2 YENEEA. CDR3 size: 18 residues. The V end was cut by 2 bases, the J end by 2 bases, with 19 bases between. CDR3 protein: CASSLRLGRRRPYNEQFF. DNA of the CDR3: TGTGCCAGCAGCTTACGGTTGGGGAGGAGAAGGCCCTACAATGAGCAGTTCTTC.

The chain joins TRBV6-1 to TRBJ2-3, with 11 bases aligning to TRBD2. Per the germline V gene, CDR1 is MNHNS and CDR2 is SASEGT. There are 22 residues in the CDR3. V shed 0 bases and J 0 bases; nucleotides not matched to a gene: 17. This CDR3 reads CASSEAPGGLAVASSSTDTQYF. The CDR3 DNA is TGTGCCAGCAGTGAAGCGCCGGGGGGACTAGCGGTCGCCTCCTCTAGCACAGATACGCAGTATTTT.

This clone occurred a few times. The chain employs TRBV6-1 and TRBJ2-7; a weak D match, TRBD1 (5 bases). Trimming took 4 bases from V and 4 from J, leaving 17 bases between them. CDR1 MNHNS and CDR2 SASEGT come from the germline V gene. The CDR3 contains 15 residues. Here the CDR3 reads CASSARGPPTYEQYF. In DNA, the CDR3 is TGTGCCAGCAGTGCTAGGGGCCCCCCTACTTACGAGCAGTACTTC.

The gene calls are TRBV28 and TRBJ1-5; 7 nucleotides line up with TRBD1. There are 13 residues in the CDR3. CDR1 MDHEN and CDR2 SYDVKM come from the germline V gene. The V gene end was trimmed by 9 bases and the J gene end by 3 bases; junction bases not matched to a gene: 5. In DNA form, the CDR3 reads TGTGCCAGTTTAGGACAGGTCAATCAGCCCCAGCATTTT. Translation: CASLGQVNQPQHF.

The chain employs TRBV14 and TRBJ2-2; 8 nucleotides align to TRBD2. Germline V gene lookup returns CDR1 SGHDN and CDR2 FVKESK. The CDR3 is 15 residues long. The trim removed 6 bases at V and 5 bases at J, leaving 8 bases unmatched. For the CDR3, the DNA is TGTGCCAGCAGACCCGGACTAGCAGGGACCGGGGAGCTGTTTTTT. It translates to CASRPGLAGTGELFF.

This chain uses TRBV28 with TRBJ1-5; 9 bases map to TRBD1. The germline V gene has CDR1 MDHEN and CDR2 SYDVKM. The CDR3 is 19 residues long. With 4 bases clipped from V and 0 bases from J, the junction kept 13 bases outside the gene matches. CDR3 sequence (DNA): TGTGCCAGCAGTTCTGATTTCATAAGGGACAGGGTTAGCAATCAGCCCCAGCATTTT. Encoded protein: CASSSDFIRDRVSNQPQHF.

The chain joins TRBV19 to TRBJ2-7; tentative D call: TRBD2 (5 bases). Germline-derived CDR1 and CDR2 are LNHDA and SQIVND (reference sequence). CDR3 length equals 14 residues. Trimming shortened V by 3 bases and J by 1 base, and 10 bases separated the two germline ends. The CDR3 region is CASSIRGRSYEQYF. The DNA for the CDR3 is TGTGCCAGTAGTATCCGAGGGCGGTCCTACGAGCAGTACTTC. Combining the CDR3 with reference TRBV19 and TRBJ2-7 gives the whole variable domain DGGITQSPKYLFRKEGQNVTLSCEQNLNHDAMYWYRQDPGQGLRLIYYSQIVNDFQKGDIAEGYSVSREKKESFPLTVTSAQKNPTAFYLCASSIRGRSYEQYFGPGTRLTVT.

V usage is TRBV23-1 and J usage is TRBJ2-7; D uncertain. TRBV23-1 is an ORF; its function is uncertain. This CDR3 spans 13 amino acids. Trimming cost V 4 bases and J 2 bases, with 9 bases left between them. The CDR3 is CASSRPDTYEQYF. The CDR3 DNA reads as TGCGCCAGCAGTCGACCCGACACCTACGAGCAGTACTTC.

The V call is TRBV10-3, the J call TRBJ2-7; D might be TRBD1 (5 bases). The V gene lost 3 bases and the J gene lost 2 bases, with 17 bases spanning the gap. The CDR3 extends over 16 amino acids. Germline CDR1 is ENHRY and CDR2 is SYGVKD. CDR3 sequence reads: CAISDGLGPAPYEQYF. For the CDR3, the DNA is TGTGCCATCAGTGACGGGTTGGGGCCAGCCCCCTACGAGCAGTACTTC.

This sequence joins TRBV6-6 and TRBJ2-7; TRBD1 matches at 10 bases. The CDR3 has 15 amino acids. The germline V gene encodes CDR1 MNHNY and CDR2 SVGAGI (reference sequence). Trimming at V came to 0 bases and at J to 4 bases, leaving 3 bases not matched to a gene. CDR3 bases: TGTGCCAGCAGTTACTCCGGGACAGGGGTGTACGAGCAGTACTTC. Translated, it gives CASSYSGTGVYEQYF.

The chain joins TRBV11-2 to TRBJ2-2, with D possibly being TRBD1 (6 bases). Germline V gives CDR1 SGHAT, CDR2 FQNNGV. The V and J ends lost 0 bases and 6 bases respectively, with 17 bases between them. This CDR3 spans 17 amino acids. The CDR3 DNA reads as TGTGCCAGCAGCTTAGAGCCAGGGGTTGGGTGGTCCGGGGAGCTGTTTTTT. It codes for CASSLEPGVGWSGELFF.

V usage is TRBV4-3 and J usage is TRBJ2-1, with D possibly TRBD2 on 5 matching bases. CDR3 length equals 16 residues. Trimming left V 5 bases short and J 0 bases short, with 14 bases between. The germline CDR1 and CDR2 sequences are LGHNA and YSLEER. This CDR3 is CASSMDFALSYNEQFF. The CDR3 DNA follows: TGCGCCAGCAGCATGGACTTTGCCCTCTCCTACAATGAGCAGTTCTTC.

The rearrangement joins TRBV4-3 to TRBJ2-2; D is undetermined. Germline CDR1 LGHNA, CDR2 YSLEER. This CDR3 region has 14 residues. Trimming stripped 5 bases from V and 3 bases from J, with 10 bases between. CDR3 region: CASSVVADTGELFF. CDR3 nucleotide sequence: TGCGCCAGCAGCGTTGTGGCCGACACCGGGGAGCTGTTTTTT.

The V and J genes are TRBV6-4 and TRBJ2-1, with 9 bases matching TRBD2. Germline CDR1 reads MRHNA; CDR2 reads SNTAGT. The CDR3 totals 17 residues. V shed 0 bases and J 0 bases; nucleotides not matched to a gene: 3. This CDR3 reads CASSDSRREGSYNEQFF. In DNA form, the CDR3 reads TGTGCCAGCAGTGACTCTAGGCGGGAGGGCTCCTACAATGAGCAGTTCTTC.

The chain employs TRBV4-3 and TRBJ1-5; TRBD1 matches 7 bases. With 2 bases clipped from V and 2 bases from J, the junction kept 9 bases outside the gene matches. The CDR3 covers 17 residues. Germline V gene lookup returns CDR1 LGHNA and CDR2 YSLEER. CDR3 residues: CASSQRPDRLGNQPQHF. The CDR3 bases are TGCGCCAGCAGCCAAAGACCGGACAGGCTGGGCAATCAGCCCCAGCATTTT.

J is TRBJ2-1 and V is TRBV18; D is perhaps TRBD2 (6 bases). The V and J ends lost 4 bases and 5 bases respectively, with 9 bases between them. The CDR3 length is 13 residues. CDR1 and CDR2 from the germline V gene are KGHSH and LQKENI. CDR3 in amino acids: CASSRDLNNEQFF. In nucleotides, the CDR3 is TGTGCCAGCTCACGGGACTTAAACAATGAGCAGTTCTTC.

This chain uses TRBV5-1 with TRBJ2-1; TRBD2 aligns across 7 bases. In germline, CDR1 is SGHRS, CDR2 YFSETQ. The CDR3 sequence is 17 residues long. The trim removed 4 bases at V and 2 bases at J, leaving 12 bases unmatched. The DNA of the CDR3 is TGCGCCAGCAGCCCCTGGACTAGTCGGTTTACCTACAATGAGCAGTTCTTC. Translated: CASSPWTSRFTYNEQFF.